The sequence of this TCR beta chain was determined in a study of OX40 agonist ivuxolimab in advanced cancers. At the level of the study: Previous treatment with anti-PD-1, anti-PD-L1 or anti-CTLA-4 therapy was allowed; 40% had received some.

Germline lookup yields CDR1 SGHAT and CDR2 FQNNGV. V gave up 0 bases and J gave up 2 bases, with 13 bases separating them. The CDR3 spans 16 residues. Points from the study as a whole: Among T cells, CD8+ cells averaged more expanded clones than CD4+ cells.

Method: immunoSEQ multiplex PCR; TCRdb's copy keeps in-frame clones and lacks some. Of thousands of clones listed, 88% are singletons. With regard to this clone: Its target is unknown.

The TCR was taken from an adult with an advanced solid tumor such as melanoma, head and neck, liver or kidney cancer. The chain combines TRBV11-2 with TRBJ1-1; D is possibly TRBD1 (6 bases). The sample was CD4+ or CD8+ T cells sorted from blood, taken in a trial of the OX40 agonist ivuxolimab. The CDR3, as DNA: TGTGCCAGCAGCTTAGATCCCCGGGGGCATAACACTGAAGCTTTCTTT. Its protein is CASSLDPRGHNTEAFF.